This TCR beta chain was identified during a study of T cell repertoires in cytomegalovirus infection. Study context: As its CMV epitopes, the study selected recently identified HLA-C-restricted and well-studied HLA-B-restricted targets. Public TCR beta signatures provided an indication of both CMV infection and a matching HLA type. Study-level results: HLA-C-restricted CMV clonotypes gave the most frequent clonotype in two of eight donors. Based on cumulative public TCR beta family frequency, carriers of CMV plus the relevant HLA were identified.

This clonotype was counted many times. Its antigen is not known. TCRdb re-called the reads with MiXCR, one entry per CDR3 protein. The sample includes some 940,000 distinct CDR3 sequences, roughly 30% of them seen just once. Germline-derived CDR1 and CDR2 are SGHVS and FQNEAQ. The CDR3 is made up of 18 amino acids. V dropped 2 bases and J dropped 3; count of bases not matched to a gene: 8. Sample: cultured CD8+ T cells from PBMCs, taken from culture after CMV antigen stimulation. This chain uses TRBV7-8 with TRBJ2-5, with 14 positions matching TRBD2. The sequence came from a human donor in good health (CMV status not recorded). Some clones in this sample may be carry-over from other donors' samples. In nucleotides, the CDR3 is TGTGCCAGCAGCTTACCTAAGGAGACTAGCGGGGGGGAAGAGACCCAGTACTTC. This gives the protein CASSLPKETSGGEETQYF.